This T cell receptor beta chain was profiled in a study of CD8 T cells in Susac syndrome (dated by TCRdb to between 2018 and 2020). About the full investigation: Repertoire sequencing was used to test whether CD8+ T cell activation and differentiation in Susac syndrome was antigen driven. The clonality of the CD8+ T cell repertoire was compared across 12 healthy donors, roughly 14 Susac syndrome patients and about 15 multiple sclerosis patients.

Worth noting for this clonotype: This clone's antigen is unknown. Per-nucleotide qualities are absent, and no much larger clonotype sits a single base away.

The CDR1 and CDR2 encoded by the germline V gene (reference sequence) are DFQATT and SNEGSKA. V is reduced by 8 bases and J by 2 bases, leaving a spacing of 13 bases between them. Counted from cysteine to phenylalanine, this CDR3 has 12 amino acids. Here the CDR3 DNA is all that survives: 36 bases in frame from base 1. Points the paper makes about the study in general: The number of individuals in the TCR sequencing and HLA analysis was acknowledged as relatively small.

RNA was extracted with the RNeasy kit and about 0.5 to 1 ug was reverse transcribed using random hexamers. The immunoSEQ multiplex PCR assay, covering 54 Vbeta and 13 Jbeta segments, was used to amplify TCR beta CDR3 regions. To correct PCR amplification bias, a synthetic template baseline was used for both primer optimization and computational correction. In the paper's pipeline: Reads were annotated to V, D and J genes per IMGT and analyzed with immunoSEQ Analyzer, keeping only productive sequences. To calculate clonality, Shannon entropy was normalized by log2 of the number of productive unique sequences and then subtracted from one. For each patient and control, public and private clones were evaluated within the 100 most prevalent clones. Susac-specific clones were defined as absent from healthy and MS cohorts, approximately 1,000 published viral clones and other ImmuneACCESS disease sequences. TCRdb cleaned the public reads at Q25 with fastp, built clones with MiXCR and kept in-frame beta chains. When rows share a CDR3 protein, they turn into one entry using the most common DNA and genes. These V and J calls derive from TCRdb rather than the authors' analysis. This sample comprises 110,000 or so distinct CDR3 sequences, 80% to 95% of them detected only once. The top ten hold approximately 0.12% of the sample.

Peripheral blood CD8+ and CD4+ T cells from healthy donors, Susac syndrome patients and multiple sclerosis patients were profiled by high-throughput TCR beta sequencing. The healthy donors served as controls matched for age and sex. Bulk CD8+ and CD4+ T cells were purified by magnetic negative isolation, while CD8+ TEMRA cells were enriched using FACS. Blood was collected in EDTA tubes and processed within 24 hours, with PBMCs isolated through density gradient centrifugation. PBMCs intended for TCR sequencing were cryopreserved in liquid nitrogen and thawed later in a water bath at 37 degrees C. The sorted or isolated CD4+, CD8+ and CD8+ TEMRA cells reached a purity of at least 90%.

In this chain, TRBV20-1 is recombined with TRBJ2-7; 6 matching bases give a weak D call of TRBD1. The source is a human donor in good health. Source material: CD8+ T cells from PBMCs. The DNA reads TGCAGTCCTAAGGGGGAAACCTACGAGCAGTACTTC. Translated, this gives CSPKGETYEQYF.